One sample yielded the 21 T cell receptor beta chains listed below, sequenced in a study of type 1 regulatory T cells. Antigens of these TCRs are unknown. TCRdb called the reads again in MiXCR, with one record for every CDR3 protein. The sample carries 60,000 to 75,000 distinct CDR3 sequences, about 20% recorded once. Study-wide findings and caveats: Compared with non-type 1 regulatory T cells, type 1 regulatory T cells showed a more restricted TCR repertoire.

What was sequenced was cultured type 1 regulatory T (Tr1) cells, either the whole culture or a sorted fraction (not recorded which). The receptors were gathered from a human donor in good health.

A single count supports this clonotype. This chain joins TRBV7-2 and TRBJ2-2, with a possible D match to TRBD2 (5 bases). The CDR3 length is 16 residues. Germline V gene lookup returns CDR1 SGHTA and CDR2 FQGNSA. The V end was cut by 5 bases, the J end by 4 bases, with 17 bases between. The CDR3: CASSLRAGARTGELFF. DNA for the CDR3: TGTGCCAGCAGCCTTCGGGCGGGTGCGCGCACCGGGGAGCTGTTTTTT.

J is TRBJ1-1 and V is TRBV7-3, with D possibly TRBD1 on 5 matching bases. The CDR3 loop spans 15 amino acids. In germline, CDR1 is SGHTA, CDR2 FQGTGA. V lost 5 bases and J 2 bases, leaving 15 bases between the germline ends. The chain's CDR3 is CASSPTGTINTEAFF. In nucleotides, the CDR3 is TGTGCCAGCAGCCCGACCGGGACCATAAACACTGAAGCTTTCTTT.

The V and J genes are TRBV18 and TRBJ2-5; no definite D call. The CDR3 spans 15 residues. Germline V lookup: CDR1 KGHSH, CDR2 LQKENI. Trimming cost V 1 base and J 0 bases, with 9 bases left between them. This chain's CDR3 is CASSPLGHYQETQYF. The CDR3 coding sequence is TGTGCCAGCTCACCACTGGGCCACTACCAAGAGACCCAGTACTTC.

The rearrangement links TRBV20-1 to TRBJ2-1; a possible D gene is TRBD2 (7 bases). This CDR3 spans 17 amino acids. With 6 bases removed from V and 3 bases from J, the gap between germline ends came to 24 bases. CDR1 is DFQATT and CDR2 is SNEGSKA in the germline V gene (reference sequence). CDR3 sequence reads: CSAGGLTGGRIYNEQFF. The CDR3 region has the DNA TGCAGTGCCGGAGGCCTTACCGGGGGGCGGATCTACAATGAGCAGTTCTTC.

V and J are TRBV12-3 or TRBV12-4 and TRBJ2-2; tentative D call: TRBD1 (5 bases). The CDR3 runs to 13 residues. The ends were cut back, 6 bases at V and 6 bases at J, with 11 bases in the middle. The DNA of the CDR3 is TGTGCCAGCAGGCGGCTGACAGCCGGGGAGCTGTTTTTT. It specifies CASRRLTAGELFF.

The chain's CDR3 is CSAHDQRREKLFF. DNA of the CDR3: TGCAGTGCCCATGACCAGCGTCGTGAAAAACTGTTTTTT. This chain links TRBV20-1 with TRBJ1-4; D is unclear. Germline CDR1 is DFQATT and CDR2 is SNEGSKA (reference sequence). The CDR3 has 13 amino acids. Between the trimmed V and J ends, which lost 6 bases and 7 bases, there was a span of 15 bases.

The chain couples TRBV7-2 to TRBJ2-7; 10 positions match TRBD2. Per germline, CDR1 SGHTA and CDR2 FQGNSA. After removal of 5 bases from V and 0 bases from J, the junction contained 4 bases not matched to a gene. The CDR3 contains 15 residues. As DNA, the CDR3 is TGTGCCAGCAGCAAGATAGCGGGAGGCTCCTACGAGCAGTACTTC. Protein product: CASSKIAGGSYEQYF. Full variable domain (remainder filled in from reference TRBV7-2 and TRBJ2-7): GAGVSQSPSNKVTEKGKDVELRCDPISGHTALYWYRQSLGQGLEFLIYFQGNSAPDKSGLPSDRFSAERTGGSVSTLTIQRTQQEDSAVYLCASSKIAGGSYEQYFGPGTRLTVT.

This clonotype was counted only a few times. The chain carries TRBV12-3 or TRBV12-4 and TRBJ1-6; D is unclear. This CDR3 has 14 amino acids. Trimming pared 2 bases from V and 9 bases from J, leaving 11 bases between. The CDR3 here is CASSLSVAGSPLHF. CDR3 nucleotide sequence: TGTGCCAGCAGTTTAAGTGTGGCCGGTTCACCCCTCCACTTT.

In this sample, this clonotype turned up many times. The gene calls are TRBV3-1 and TRBJ2-6; D gene uncertain. The V end lost 5 bases, the J end lost 2 bases, and 7 bases lay between the germline ends. The CDR3 is 14 residues long. CDR1 and CDR2 from the germline V gene are LGHDT and YNNKEL (reference sequence). The DNA of the CDR3 is TGTGCCAGCAGCTCCCGGGCTGGGGCCAACGTCCTGACTTTC. Protein sequence: CASSSRAGANVLTF.

The chain employs TRBV5-1 and TRBJ2-3; D not resolved. This CDR3 has 15 residues. The germline V gene has CDR1 SGHRS and CDR2 YFSETQ. Trimming stripped 2 bases from V and 1 base from J, with 11 bases between. Here the CDR3 reads CASSLGIERTDTQYF. The CDR3 region has the DNA TGCGCCAGCAGCTTAGGAATAGAGCGCACAGATACGCAGTATTTT. The full variable domain, with the rest looked up from reference TRBV5-1 and TRBJ2-3, is KAGVTQTPRYLIKTRGQQVTLSCSPISGHRSVSWYQQTPGQGLQFLFEYFSETQRNKGNFPGRFSGRQFSNSRSEMNVSTLELGDSALYLCASSLGIERTDTQYFGPGTRLTVL.

This clonotype has a handful of counts. The genes are TRBV29-1 and TRBJ1-1, with 7 bases matching TRBD1. The germline V gene has CDR1 SQVTM and CDR2 ANQGSEA. This CDR3 has 11 residues. The junction had 11 bases not matched to a gene; V was cut back by 7 bases and J by 12 bases. The CDR3 DNA follows: TGCAGCGCCGTTGGGACAGATTTGTCTTTCTTT. It specifies CSAVGTDLSFF.

This rearrangement joins TRBV20-1 to TRBJ2-2, with TRBD2 identical over 7 bases. J gave up 6 bases and V 6 bases, and 10 bases lay outside the gene matches. CDR1 is DFQATT and CDR2 is SNEGSKA in the germline V gene (reference sequence). The CDR3 length is 14 residues. The CDR3: CSASGTYSAGELFF. The CDR3 DNA reads as TGCAGTGCGAGCGGGACGTATAGCGCCGGGGAGCTGTTTTTT.

In its sample, this clonotype was seen a few times. The V gene is TRBV9, the J gene TRBJ2-1; D is uncertain. The length of the CDR3 is 15 residues. Germline CDR1 SGDLS, CDR2 YYNGEE. Between the trimmed V and J ends, which lost 0 bases and 3 bases, there was a span of 10 bases. The chain's CDR3 is CASSVGGGVYNEQFF. As DNA, the CDR3 is TGTGCCAGCAGCGTAGGCGGCGGAGTCTACAATGAGCAGTTCTTC. Full variable domain (rest looked up from reference TRBV9 and TRBJ2-1): DSGVTQTPKHLITATGQRVTLRCSPRSGDLSVYWYQQSLDQGLQFLIQYYNGEERAKGNILERFSAQQFPDLHSELNLSSLELGDSALYFCASSVGGGVYNEQFFGPGTRLTVL.

This chain links TRBV20-1 with TRBJ2-7, with 7 bases lining up with TRBD1. With 6 bases clipped from V and 7 bases from J, the junction kept 9 bases outside the gene matches. There are 12 residues in the CDR3. CDR1 and CDR2 from the germline V gene are DFQATT and SNEGSKA (reference sequence). CDR3: CSAGQDPREQYF. For the CDR3, the DNA is TGCAGTGCCGGACAGGACCCGAGGGAGCAGTACTTC.

The rearrangement joins TRBV5-1 to TRBJ2-1; tentatively, D is TRBD1 or TRBD2 (5 bases each). The germline gives CDR1 SGHRS, CDR2 YFSETQ. This CDR3 comprises 15 residues. With 2 bases removed from V and 4 bases from J, the gap between germline ends came to 13 bases. As DNA, the CDR3 is TGCGCCAGCAGCTTACCATTGGGGGAATACAATGAGCAGTTCTTC. It translates to CASSLPLGEYNEQFF. Full variable domain (remainder filled in from reference TRBV5-1 and TRBJ2-1): KAGVTQTPRYLIKTRGQQVTLSCSPISGHRSVSWYQQTPGQGLQFLFEYFSETQRNKGNFPGRFSGRQFSNSRSEMNVSTLELGDSALYLCASSLPLGEYNEQFFGPGTRLTVL.

This clonotype was observed a few times. The chain combines TRBV5-1 with TRBJ2-1; TRBD2 matches 7 bases. Looked up from germline, CDR1 is SGHRS and CDR2 is YFSETQ. This CDR3 spans 16 amino acids. V shed 1 base, J shed 1 base, and the junction held 5 bases outside the gene matches. This chain's CDR3 is CASSLQAGVSYNEQFF. CDR3 DNA: TGCGCCAGCAGCTTGCAGGCGGGAGTATCCTACAATGAGCAGTTCTTC. The entire variable domain, with the rest obtained from reference TRBV5-1 and TRBJ2-1, is as follows: KAGVTQTPRYLIKTRGQQVTLSCSPISGHRSVSWYQQTPGQGLQFLFEYFSETQRNKGNFPGRFSGRQFSNSRSEMNVSTLELGDSALYLCASSLQAGVSYNEQFFGPGTRLTVL.

The chain employs TRBV25-1 and TRBJ2-1; TRBD2 is a possible D gene (5 bases). The germline gives CDR1 MGHDK, CDR2 SYGVNS. Trimming took off 2 bases at V and 8 bases at J, with 10 bases between the two ends. The CDR3 sequence is 13 residues long. The CDR3 DNA reads TGTGCCAGCAGTGAACCTGGGCGGGATGAGCAGTTCTTC. It specifies CASSEPGRDEQFF.

V and J are TRBV5-5 and TRBJ1-2; no reliable D call. V was pared by 2 bases and J by 4 bases, with 6 bases between. This CDR3 comprises 12 residues. CDR1 SGHKS and CDR2 YYEKEE come from the germline V gene (reference sequence). CDR3 in amino acids: CASSLVGYGYTF. The CDR3 DNA reads as TGTGCCAGCAGCTTAGTGGGCTATGGCTACACCTTC.

The CDR3 DNA follows: TGCAGCGTTGACTCTGGGACTCGGCAGTTCTTC. This encodes CSVDSGTRQFF. V and J are TRBV29-1 and TRBJ2-1, with D possibly TRBD2 on 6 matching bases. V lost 3 bases, J lost 12 bases, and 12 bases lay in between. CDR1 and CDR2 (germline): SQVTM, ANQGSEA. The CDR3 runs to 11 residues.

This clonotype has more than one count but fewer than ten. V and J are TRBV7-2 and TRBJ2-1; a weak D match, TRBD2 (6 bases). The length of the CDR3 is 15 residues. Trimming pared 1 base from V and 4 bases from J, leaving 11 bases between. Germline V CDR1 and CDR2: SGHTA, FQGNSA. The CDR3 loop reads CASSLDLGGYNEQFF. In DNA form, the CDR3 reads TGTGCCAGCAGCTTAGATTTGGGGGGTTACAATGAGCAGTTCTTC.

This chain links TRBV6-6 with TRBJ1-2; possible D gene TRBD1, 6 bases. This CDR3 is 12 amino acids long. Trimming removed 8 bases at V and 3 bases at J, with 10 bases between. Germline CDR1 reads MNHNY; CDR2 reads SVGAGI (reference sequence). The CDR3 spells CASAQGDYGYTF. The CDR3 DNA reads as TGTGCCAGCGCACAGGGTGACTATGGCTACACCTTC.